The next 9 T cell receptor beta chains were all read from a single sample in a study of T-cell memory formation after mild COVID-19. Each CDR3 protein gets one entry after TCRdb re-called the 5' RACE reads with MiXCR. The sample carries hundreds of thousands of distinct CDR3 sequences, about 23% recorded once. Sequenced: PBMCs or a T cell subset sorted from them (not recorded which). The receptors were gathered from an adult woman who had mild COVID-19 (a few samples of this study predate the infection). Cell type and time point are not known.

Regarding this clonotype: One junction end disagrees with the germline gene, perhaps due to a read error. This chain links TRBV11-2 with TRBJ1-2; no reliable D call. The V gene's germline CDR1 is SGHAT and CDR2 FQNNGV. The length of the CDR3 is 11 residues. Here the CDR3 DNA reads TGTGCCAGCGGAACGAGAATGTTCGCTTTCTTC. It is translated as CASGTRMFAFF.

The chain recombines TRBV19 with TRBJ2-5; D gene uncertain. The germline gives CDR1 LNHDA, CDR2 SQIVND (reference sequence). The CDR3 has 14 amino acids. V was shortened by 1 base and J by 5 bases, with 11 bases between the two germline ends. The CDR3 spells CASSIVGSAETQYF. DNA of the CDR3: TGTGCCAGTAGTATAGTGGGATCGGCGGAGACCCAGTACTTC.

This chain links TRBV4-2 with TRBJ2-7; D not certain. Germline V gene sequence: CDR1 LGHNA, CDR2 YNFKEQ. Trimming took 0 bases from V and 3 from J, leaving 6 bases between them. There are 13 residues in the CDR3. For the CDR3, the DNA is TGTGCCAGCAGCCAAGAGCCAGGCTACGAGCAGTACTTC. This sequence encodes CASSQEPGYEQYF.

The chain combines TRBV5-5 with TRBJ1-3; D perhaps matches TRBD1 (5 bases). The germline gives CDR1 SGHKS, CDR2 YYEKEE (reference sequence). V was trimmed by 1 base and J by 4 bases, leaving 9 bases between them. There are 14 residues in the CDR3. In nucleotides, the CDR3 is TGTGCCAGCAGCTTGAGTGGGACGGGAAACACCATATATTTT. Amino acid sequence: CASSLSGTGNTIYF.

J is TRBJ2-1 and V is TRBV3-2; the table assigns TRBD2, which was not confirmed against the DNA. TRBV3-2 is listed as a pseudogene. The CDR3 totals 16 residues. CDR3 in amino acids: CASSQERAGVYNEQFF. CDR3 nucleotides: TGTGCCAGCAGCCAAGAAAGGGCGGGAGTGTACAATGAGCAGTTCTTC.

This clonotype has just a few counts. The chain has TRBV20-1 and TRBJ2-1, with 8 bases lining up with TRBD2. The CDR3 is 13 residues long. Unmatched junction bases numbered 6, after V lost 6 bases and J lost 5 bases. Germline lookup yields CDR1 DFQATT and CDR2 SNEGSKA (reference sequence). The CDR3 protein is CSATGTSDNEQFF. CDR3 DNA: TGCAGTGCCACCGGGACTAGTGACAATGAGCAGTTCTTC.

V and J are TRBV11-1 and TRBJ2-7; TRBD1 or TRBD2 may be the D gene (5 bases each). Trimming took off 7 bases at V and 0 bases at J, with 16 bases between the two ends. This CDR3 has 15 residues. Germline lookup yields CDR1 SGHAT and CDR2 FQDESV (reference sequence). CDR3 coding DNA: TGTGCCAGCACCGTCGGCTGGGGGAGCTCCTACGAGCAGTACTTC. This codes for CASTVGWGSSYEQYF.

This rearrangement joins TRBV15 to TRBJ2-3; 9 bases map to TRBD2. Germline V gene sequence: CDR1 LNHNV, CDR2 YYDKDF (reference sequence). Losses at the gene ends were 1 base for V and 1 base for J; bases not matched to a gene: 3. The CDR3 has 16 residues. The DNA for the CDR3 is TGTGCCACCAGCAGAGCGGTAGCGGGGGGCACAGATACGCAGTATTTT. This encodes CATSRAVAGGTDTQYF.

V usage is TRBV24-1 and J usage is TRBJ2-7; 8 bases map to TRBD1. With V trimmed by 3 bases and J by 0 bases, 6 bases remained unmatched. CDR1 is KGHDR, CDR2 SFDVKD, per germline. This CDR3 has 16 amino acids. The CDR3 reads CATSDPRTGSSYEQYF. CDR3 in DNA: TGTGCCACCAGTGATCCGAGGACAGGGAGCTCCTACGAGCAGTACTTC.